Listed below are T cell receptor beta chains from one sample, sequenced in a study of T cell repertoires in cytomegalovirus infection. In TCRdb, the reads were re-called with MiXCR into one record per CDR3 protein. The sample contains some 350,000 distinct CDR3 sequences, about a sixth of which appear only once. The sample taken for sequencing was PBMCs. These receptors all come from a human donor in good health (CMV status not recorded). Some clones in this sample may be carry-over from other donors' samples. Each CDR3 is given with its conserved first and last residue. D genes are given only for firm matches. Some rows mark clone size as missing; the rest say once, few, many or name a class of expanded clone.

j_call | v_call | clone_size | d_call | cdr3_nt | cdr3_aa
TRBJ2-4 | TRBV18 | few | TRBD1 | TGTGCCAGCTCACCGCCCGGGACAGGGAAAAACATTCAGTACTTC | CASSPPGTGKNIQYF
TRBJ2-7 | TRBV5-1 | few | . | TGCGCCAGCAGCTTGGGCTCATGGGGGAGCTACGAGCAGTACTTC | CASSLGSWGSYEQYF
TRBJ1-1 | TRBV28 | many | . | TGTGCCAGCAGTCCGCTGGGGTGGGGCACTGAAGCTTTCTTT | CASSPLGWGTEAFF
TRBJ1-1 | TRBV14 | few | TRBD1 | TGTGCCAGCAGCCAGTGGACAGGGCCGGACACTGAAGCTTTCTTT | CASSQWTGPDTEAFF
TRBJ1-6 | TRBV2 | . | . | TGTGCCAGCAGTGAAGTTGGCAGGAGCTCCTATAATTCACCCCTCCACTTT | CASSEVGRSSYNSPLHF
TRBJ1-5 | TRBV3-1 | . | . | TGTGCCAGCAGCCAAATGTGGCAGAAAGAAGTGCCCCAGCATTTT | CASSQMWQKEVPQHF
TRBJ1-1 | TRBV18 | . | . | TGTGCCAGCTCACCGGCAGGGAGGTACACTGAAGCTTTCTTT | CASSPAGRYTEAFF
TRBJ2-7 | TRBV7-9 | . | TRBD2 | TGTGCCAGCAGCTTAGCGACTAGCGGGAGCGTCGAGCAGTACTTC | CASSLATSGSVEQYF
TRBJ2-5 | TRBV20-1 | few | TRBD2 | TGCAGTGCCCTGACTAGCGGGGGGGCCAAAGAGACCCAGTACTTC | CSALTSGGAKETQYF
TRBJ2-7 | TRBV4-3 | few | . | TGCGCCAGCAGCCTCAGACTGAACTACGAGCAGTACTTC | CASSLRLNYEQYF
TRBJ2-1 | TRBV11-2 | few | TRBD2 | TGTGCCAGCAGCGGGGCTTCAGCGGGAGTAGGTGAGCAGTTCTTC | CASSGASAGVGEQFF
TRBJ1-1 | TRBV6-6 | . | . | TGTGCCAGCAGTTATCAGGGAGGGGGGCCTGAAGCTTTCTTT | CASSYQGGGPEAFF
TRBJ1-2 | TRBV7-2 | . | TRBD1 | TGTGCCAGCAGCATATCCCGGGACAGGGTTTTTGGCTACACCTTC | CASSISRDRVFGYTF
TRBJ1-6 | TRBV10-3 | . | . | TGTGCCATCAGTGGACAGGTTAATTCACCCCTCCACTTT | CAISGQVNSPLHF
TRBJ1-1 | TRBV18 | few | . | TGTGCCAGCTCACCAGTTACCGAAGCTTTCTTT | CASSPVTEAFF
TRBJ1-2 | TRBV28 | many | . | TGTGCCAGCAGTGAACCGGGACCCCTATCCTTTGGCTACACCTTC | CASSEPGPLSFGYTF
TRBJ1-5 | TRBV7-2 | few | . | TGTGCCAGCAGCTTAGACGGGGCAGAGCTTAGCAATCAGCCCCAGCATTTT | CASSLDGAELSNQPQHF
TRBJ2-2 | TRBV18 | once | . | TGTGCCAGCTCACGGACAGTAAGGGACACCGGGGAGCTGTTTTTT | CASSRTVRDTGELFF
TRBJ2-3 | TRBV4-1 | . | TRBD2 | TGCGCCAGCGGCCCCGCTGGTACGGGAGGGGGCACAGATACGCAGTATTTT | CASGPAGTGGGTDTQYF
TRBJ1-4 | TRBV2 | few | . | TGTGCCAGCACCGGGGAAACAACTAATGAAAAACTGTTTTTT | CASTGETTNEKLFF
TRBJ1-6 | TRBV28 | many | . | TGTGCCAGCAGTAGTACAGGGTTGACACCCCTCCACTTT | CASSSTGLTPLHF
TRBJ1-1 | TRBV5-1 | many | . | TGCGCCAGCAGCCCACAGGGCGGAGAAGCTTTCTTT | CASSPQGGEAFF
TRBJ1-5 | TRBV7-2 | many | . | TGTGCCAGCAGCTTCCAGGACAATCAGCCCCAGCATTTT | CASSFQDNQPQHF
TRBJ1-3 | TRBV7-2 | many | TRBD1 | TGTGCCAGCAGCCGGGGACAGCTGGGAAACACCATATATTTT | CASSRGQLGNTIYF
TRBJ2-2 | TRBV4-3 | many | . | TGCGCCAGCAGCCCAATTGGGAACGGGGAGCTGTTTTTT | CASSPIGNGELFF
TRBJ1-4 | TRBV14 | few | TRBD1 | TGTGCCAGCAGCCAAACGGGGACAGGGGGTAATGAAAAACTGTTTTTT | CASSQTGTGGNEKLFF